This TCR beta chain is from a study of CD8 T cells in ankylosing spondylitis. On this clonotype: The antigen is not known.

TCRdb itself ran the 5' RACE reads through MiXCR, one entry per CDR3 protein. The sample contains some 200,000 distinct CDR3 sequences, around 13% of which appear only once. General study results and limits: Enrichment of disease-linked clones was reportedly significant in matched ankylosing spondylitis synovial fluid.

The CDR3 consists of 15 residues. Unmatched junction bases numbered 10, after V lost 6 bases and J lost 3 bases. The germline V gene has CDR1 KGHSH and CDR2 LQKENI. The V and J genes are TRBV18 and TRBJ2-7, with 8 nucleotides matching TRBD2. The receptor comes from a male donor with ankylosing spondylitis or in good health (not recorded which). Sample: blood, either unsorted or a sorted T cell fraction (not recorded which). The CDR3 reads CASSPGGGSIYEQYF. The CDR3 bases are TGTGCCAGCTCTCCGGGGGGGGGCTCCATCTACGAGCAGTACTTC.